Each of the 21 T cell receptor beta chains below was sequenced from the same sample in a study of cytomegalovirus exposure and HLA in healthy donors. Researchers ran the PCR with 60 Vbeta and 13 Jbeta primers. The method was immunoSEQ multiplex PCR; TCRdb's version includes in-frame clones alone and lacks a portion of them. The data show tens of thousands of clones, with about 84% seen just once and about 1.6% held by the top ten. The sequenced sample consisted of PBMCs. Source of these receptors: a man aged 30 to 45 in good health and CMV-seronegative.

There are a few counts of this clone. The rearrangement joins TRBV6-6 to TRBJ2-5; TRBD2 matches 9 bases. Germline V gene sequence: CDR1 MNHNY, CDR2 SVGAGI (reference sequence). The CDR3 runs 13 residues. V shed 6 bases, J shed 3 bases, and the junction held 2 bases outside the gene matches. Here the CDR3 reads CASRLAGEETQYF. CDR3 DNA sequence: TGTGCCAGCAGGTTAGCGGGAGAAGAGACCCAGTACTTC.

The chain combines TRBV2 with TRBJ2-3; D is perhaps TRBD1 (6 bases). The germline V gene has CDR1 SNHLY and CDR2 FYNNEI. Trimming took 4 bases from V and 2 from J, leaving 13 bases between them. The CDR3 covers 15 residues. CDR3 DNA sequence: TGTGCCAGCAGTGGACAGGCCCGATTCACAGATACGCAGTATTTT. As protein: CASSGQARFTDTQYF. Together with reference TRBV2 and TRBJ2-3, the CDR3 gives the full variable domain: EPEVTQTPSHQVTQMGQEVILRCVPISNHLYFYWYRQILGQKVEFLVSFYNNEISEKSEIFDDQFSVERPDGSNFTLKIRSTKLEDSAMYFCASSGQARFTDTQYFGPGTRLTVL.

A few counts support this clone. The chain joins TRBV21-1 to TRBJ2-1; the D segment call TRBD2 is taken from the table without a DNA check. TRBV21-1 is an annotated pseudogene. The CDR3 sequence is 18 residues long. This chain's CDR3 is CASSPQRSGSTQDNEQFF. For the CDR3, the DNA is TGTGCCAGCAGCCCTCAGAGGAGCGGGAGCACCCAAGACAATGAGCAGTTCTTC.

The chain uses TRBV4-1 and TRBJ2-2; weak D call: TRBD2 (5 bases). The V gene's germline CDR1 is MGHRA and CDR2 YSYEKL. The CDR3 sequence is 17 residues long. The V gene lost 2 bases and the J gene lost 1 base, with 14 bases spanning the gap. The CDR3 here is CASSQRVGEGNTGELFF. For the CDR3, the DNA is TGCGCCAGCAGCCAAAGAGTCGGGGAAGGGAACACCGGGGAGCTGTTTTTT.

The DNA of the CDR3 is TGCGCCAGCAGCCTCCTCCTAGCGGGAGCCTACGAGCAGTACTTC. Encoded protein: CASSLLLAGAYEQYF. The rearrangement uses TRBV4-3 and TRBJ2-7; 10 nucleotides agree with TRBD2. Trimming took 4 bases from V and 2 from J; bases not matched to a gene: 5. This CDR3 comprises 15 residues. Germline CDR1 LGHNA, CDR2 YSLEER.

The sample holds one count of this clone. The chain links TRBV27 to TRBJ1-6; D is unresolved. Trimming took 5 bases from V and 7 from J, leaving 12 bases between them. Germline loops: CDR1 MNHEY, CDR2 SMNVEV (reference sequence). This CDR3 has 14 residues. Here the CDR3 reads CASSTYLTNSPLHF. The CDR3 nucleotides read TGTGCCAGCAGTACCTACCTCACCAATTCACCCCTCCACTTT.

The chain uses TRBV30 and TRBJ1-1; a possible D gene is TRBD1 (5 bases). The V gene's germline CDR1 is GTSNPN and CDR2 SVGIG (reference sequence). Trimming removed 4 bases at V and 4 bases at J, with 13 bases between. The CDR3 contains 13 residues. The CDR3 DNA follows: TGTGCCTGGACCCCCCGACAGTCCACTGAAGCTTTCTTT. This sequence encodes CAWTPRQSTEAFF.

The chain joins TRBV7-9 to TRBJ2-3; TRBD1 matches at 7 bases. V lost 6 bases to trimming and J lost 0 bases; unmatched junction nucleotides: 3. The V gene's germline CDR1 is SEHNR and CDR2 FQNEAQ (reference sequence). The CDR3 has 14 amino acids. In DNA form, the CDR3 reads TGTGCCAGCAGTTGGGACAGCAGCACAGATACGCAGTATTTT. It translates to CASSWDSSTDTQYF.

This clone was seen a few times. The V call is TRBV5-5, the J call TRBJ2-5; the match to TRBD1 covers 10 bases. Trimming cost V 4 bases and J 5 bases; bases outside gene matches: 5. The CDR3 contains 14 residues. CDR1 is SGHKS, CDR2 YYEKEE, per germline (reference sequence). CDR3 amino acids: CASSPGTGVETQYF. CDR3 DNA: TGTGCCAGCAGCCCTGGGACAGGGGTGGAGACCCAGTACTTC.

This clone has more than one count but fewer than ten. This chain uses TRBV6-6 with TRBJ2-1; TRBD2 aligns across 9 bases. With 4 bases clipped from V and 1 base from J, the junction kept 2 bases outside the gene matches. This CDR3 region has 15 residues. Per the germline V gene, CDR1 is MNHNY and CDR2 is SVGAGI (reference sequence). The CDR3 sequence: CASSSAGGSYNEQFF. For the CDR3, the DNA is TGTGCCAGCAGTTCTGCGGGAGGGTCCTACAATGAGCAGTTCTTC.

This chain joins TRBV5-6 and TRBJ2-7; tentative D call: TRBD1 (5 bases). V was cut by 6 bases and J by 1 base, with 11 bases left in between. Germline V gives CDR1 SGHDT, CDR2 YYEEEE. The CDR3 spans 13 residues. This chain's CDR3 is CASMGQASYEQYF. CDR3 DNA: TGTGCCAGCATGGGGCAGGCTTCCTACGAGCAGTACTTC.

The V and J genes are TRBV19 and TRBJ1-1, with TRBD1 identical over 7 bases. The trim removed 4 bases at V and 0 bases at J, leaving 5 bases unmatched. The CDR3 runs 15 residues. CDR1 is LNHDA and CDR2 is SQIVND in the germline V gene (reference sequence). CDR3 residues: CASSKGQNMNTEAFF. DNA for the CDR3: TGTGCCAGTAGTAAGGGACAGAACATGAACACTGAAGCTTTCTTT. Full variable domain (missing parts from reference TRBV19 and TRBJ1-1): DGGITQSPKYLFRKEGQNVTLSCEQNLNHDAMYWYRQDPGQGLRLIYYSQIVNDFQKGDIAEGYSVSREKKESFPLTVTSAQKNPTAFYLCASSKGQNMNTEAFFGQGTRLTVV.

The chain has TRBV4-3 and TRBJ1-1; D perhaps matches TRBD1 (5 bases). V gave up 3 bases and J gave up 2 bases, with 7 bases separating them. The CDR3 has 13 residues. The germline CDR1 and CDR2 sequences are LGHNA and YSLEER. The CDR3 region is CASSQDKNTEAFF. In DNA form, the CDR3 reads TGCGCCAGCAGCCAGGACAAAAACACTGAAGCTTTCTTT.

The V gene is TRBV10-1, the J gene TRBJ2-2, with 11 bases lining up with TRBD1. V was clipped by 3 bases and J by 7 bases; unmatched bases: 7. The CDR3 loop spans 16 amino acids. Germline lookup yields CDR1 WNHNN and CDR2 SYGVQD (reference sequence). The CDR3 sequence is CASSEPGQGADGELFF. In DNA form, the CDR3 reads TGCGCCAGCAGTGAACCCGGACAGGGGGCAGACGGGGAGCTGTTTTTT.

The chain links TRBV6-1 to TRBJ1-2, with 7 bases lining up with TRBD1. This CDR3 comprises 16 residues. Germline V CDR1 and CDR2: MNHNS, SASEGT. The junction had 9 bases not matched to a gene; V was cut back by 4 bases and J by 1 base. For the CDR3, the DNA is TGTGCCAGCAGTGCCCGGACAGGACTTGTTAACTATGGCTACACCTTC. Encoded protein: CASSARTGLVNYGYTF.

Regarding this clone: The conserved closing phenylalanine or tryptophan is absent in this CDR3, likely reflecting a read error. The chain joins TRBV6-5 to TRBJ1-5; D perhaps matches TRBD1 (5 bases). V lost 6 bases and J 0 bases, leaving 12 bases between the germline ends. Germline V gene lookup returns CDR1 MNHEY and CDR2 SVGAGI. The CDR3 consists of 15 residues. The CDR3 spells CASSRTPYSNQPQHS. The CDR3 nucleotides read TGTGCCAGCAGCCGGACACCTTATAGCAATCAGCCCCAGCATTCT.

The chain carries TRBV29-1 and TRBJ2-7; D possibly corresponds to TRBD1 (6 bases). V was trimmed by 6 bases and J by 7 bases, leaving 13 bases between them. The CDR3 spans 11 residues. CDR1 and CDR2 (germline): SQVTM, ANQGSEA. In DNA form, the CDR3 reads TGCAGCGTGGGGGCAGGGTGGGAGCAGTACTTC. The encoded protein is CSVGAGWEQYF.

The chain joins TRBV4-2 to TRBJ2-3, with TRBD2 matching over 9 bases. The CDR3 totals 16 residues. The trim removed 0 bases at V and 2 bases at J, leaving 3 bases unmatched. Germline loops: CDR1 LGHNA, CDR2 YNFKEQ. The CDR3 nucleotides are TGTGCCAGCAGCCAAGACTGGACTAGCGACACAGATACGCAGTATTTT. This sequence encodes CASSQDWTSDTDTQYF.

The sample holds one count of this clone. The V and J genes are TRBV28 and TRBJ2-7, with a tentative D call TRBD2 (5 bases). CDR3 length equals 14 residues. V lost 7 bases, J lost 1 base, and 14 bases lay in between. Germline lookup yields CDR1 MDHEN and CDR2 SYDVKM. The CDR3 coding sequence is TGTGCCAGCACCCGATCGCTAGCATCCTACGAGCAGTACTTC. This gives the protein CASTRSLASYEQYF.

This clone was counted a single time. This chain uses TRBV5-1 with TRBJ1-1; D may be TRBD1 (5 bases). The CDR3 runs to 15 residues. The germline V and J ends were trimmed by 0 bases and 2 bases, with 11 bases remaining between them. CDR1 and CDR2 (germline): SGHRS, YFSETQ. CDR3: CASSLDQGSNTEAFF. CDR3 in DNA: TGCGCCAGCAGCTTGGACCAGGGATCAAACACTGAAGCTTTCTTT.

This sequence joins TRBV11-3 and TRBJ2-2, with TRBD1 matching 11 bases. Germline trimming cut 6 bases from V and 5 bases from J; bases unmatched to any gene: 11. The CDR3 spans 17 residues. The germline V gene encodes CDR1 SGHNT and CDR2 YENEEA. CDR3 in amino acids: CASSRTGQGARTGELFF. As DNA, the CDR3 is TGTGCCAGCAGTCGAACAGGACAGGGGGCGCGAACCGGGGAGCTGTTTTTT.